This is a list of T cell receptor beta chains from one sample in a study of pediatric ulcerative colitis. Sequenced by immunoSEQ multiplex PCR; TCRdb stores in-frame clones only, minus some. The repertoire includes more than 45,000 clones, around 86% of them detected once, and about 1.5% sits in the top ten. Material for sequencing was blood. Source of these receptors: a boy younger than 18 who was a control in a study of pediatric ulcerative colitis. CDR3s include the opening cysteine and the closing phenylalanine or tryptophan. D genes are given only for firm matches. Only some rows state a clone size, as once, few, many or a class for expanded clones.

>TRBV2|NA|13|TRBJ2-5|NA
CANTPGIQETQYF
TGTGCCAACACGCCTGGTATCCAAGAGACCCAGTACTTC
>TRBV11-2|NA|14|TRBJ1-1|NA
CASSLVVGNTEAFF
TGTGCCAGCAGCTTAGTGGTAGGGAACACTGAAGCTTTCTTT
>TRBV29-1|TRBD2|15|TRBJ2-7|NA
CSVERRRGGGYEQYF
TGCAGCGTTGAGAGGCGTCGGGGGGGAGGCTACGAGCAGTACTTC
>TRBV7-8|NA|15|TRBJ2-2|NA
CASSPLSGRTGELFF
TGTGCCAGCAGCCCCCTTTCCGGGCGGACCGGGGAGCTGTTTTTT
>TRBV6-1|NA|11|TRBJ2-5|NA
CASSEATTQYF
TGTGCCAGCAGTGAAGCTACAACCCAGTACTTC
>TRBV27|NA|17|TRBJ1-5|NA
CASSQSRTASSNQPQHF
TGTGCCAGCAGTCAGAGTAGGACAGCCTCGAGCAATCAGCCCCAGCATTTT
>TRBV15|NA|14|TRBJ1-1|NA
CATSRGGENTEAFF
TGTGCCACCAGCAGAGGGGGGGAGAACACTGAAGCTTTCTTT
>TRBV29-1|NA|12|TRBJ2-7|NA
CSVAAGDYEQYF
TGCAGCGTTGCGGCTGGAGACTACGAGCAGTACTTC
>TRBV6-6|TRBD1|14|TRBJ2-7|NA
CASSPGTGPYEQYF
TGTGCCAGCAGCCCCGGGACAGGGCCCTACGAGCAGTACTTC
>TRBV6-1|NA|13|TRBJ2-7|NA
CASAESWGYEQYF
TGTGCCAGCGCGGAAAGTTGGGGATACGAGCAGTACTTC
>TRBV5-6|TRBD1|15|TRBJ2-7|NA
CASSPGQVFTYEQYF
TGTGCCAGCAGCCCGGGACAGGTCTTCACCTACGAGCAGTACTTC
>TRBV19|NA|15|TRBJ1-4|NA
CASMTGTATNEKLFF
TGTGCCAGTATGACAGGAACCGCAACTAATGAAAAACTGTTTTTT
>TRBV14|NA|13|TRBJ2-7|NA
CASSPKNSYEQYF
TGTGCCAGCAGCCCCAAAAACTCCTACGAGCAGTACTTC
>TRBV9|NA|14|TRBJ2-7|NA
CASSGRDLSYEQYF
TGTGCCAGCAGCGGCCGGGACCTTTCCTACGAGCAGTACTTC
>TRBV4-1|NA|15|TRBJ1-2|few
CASSQVEGQNYGYTF
TGCGCCAGCAGCCAAGTGGAAGGGCAAAACTATGGCTACACCTTC
>TRBV11-2|NA|18|TRBJ1-3|NA
CASSLMLGSPSSGNTIYF
TGTGCCAGCAGCTTAATGTTGGGTAGTCCGAGCTCTGGAAACACCATATATTTT
>TRBV18|TRBD1|17|TRBJ2-4|NA
CASSTSRDRVAKNIQYF
TGTGCCAGCTCAACCAGTCGGGACAGGGTCGCCAAAAACATTCAGTACTTC
>TRBV4-3|NA|14|TRBJ2-7|NA
CASSQGLGSYEQYF
TGCGCCAGCAGCCAAGGCCTCGGCTCCTACGAGCAGTACTTC
>TRBV5-4|TRBD1|14|TRBJ1-2|NA
CASNDRGSSYGYTF
TGTGCCAGCAATGACAGGGGTAGTAGCTATGGCTACACCTTC
>TRBV2|NA|12|TRBJ2-5|NA
CASSRQQETQYF
TGTGCCAGCAGTAGACAGCAAGAGACCCAGTACTTC
>TRBV9|NA|12|TRBJ1-1|NA
CASSVDTGKAFF
TGTGCCAGCAGCGTAGACACGGGAAAAGCTTTCTTT
>TRBV6-5|NA|13|TRBJ1-1|NA
CASRHYGDTEAFF
TGTGCCAGCCGACATTATGGGGACACTGAAGCTTTCTTT
>TRBV11-2|TRBD2|14|TRBJ2-1|NA
CASSLSGLAPEQFF
TGTGCCAGCAGCCTCTCAGGACTAGCGCCTGAGCAGTTCTTC
>TRBV6-5|NA|13|TRBJ1-4|NA
CASSYLGNEKLFF
TGTGCCAGCAGTTACTTGGGGAATGAAAAACTGTTTTTT
>TRBV10-3|TRBD1|15|TRBJ2-5|NA
CAISEFDRAGETQYF
TGTGCCATCAGTGAGTTCGACAGGGCTGGAGAGACCCAGTACTTC
>TRBV7-2|NA|14|TRBJ2-5|NA
CASSLGVFQETQYF
TGTGCCAGCAGCTTAGGGGTCTTCCAAGAGACCCAGTACTTC
>TRBV29-1|NA|15|TRBJ2-5|NA
CSAGPQDRLQETQYF
TGCAGCGCCGGACCCCAGGACAGACTACAAGAGACCCAGTACTTC
>TRBV18|NA|16|TRBJ1-2|NA
CASSPLGQGDNYGYTF
TGTGCCAGCTCACCACTGGGGCAGGGAGATAACTATGGCTACACCTTC
>TRBV9|NA|14|TRBJ2-7|NA
CASSVLGSSYEQYF
TGTGCCAGCAGCGTACTCGGGAGCTCCTACGAGCAGTACTTC
>TRBV10-1|TRBD1|24|TRBJ1-6|NA
CASSHTDRGFPENLKSSYNSPLHF
TGCGCCAGCAGCCACACTGACAGGGGTTTTCCCGAAAATCTAAAAAGCTCCTATAATTCACCCCTCCACTTT
>TRBV4-1|NA|16|TRBJ2-2|NA
CASSQEEGIPAGELFF
TGCGCCAGCAGCCAAGAGGAGGGGATACCAGCCGGGGAGCTGTTTTTT
>TRBV28|TRBD1|15|TRBJ2-3|once
CASSPDRGFTDTQYF
TGTGCCAGCAGTCCCGACAGGGGGTTTACAGATACGCAGTATTTT
>TRBV11-1|TRBD2|16|TRBJ2-1|NA
CASSSGLAGAGNEQFF
TGTGCCAGCAGCTCGGGACTAGCGGGGGCGGGGAATGAGCAGTTCTTC
>TRBV6-1|NA|17|TRBJ2-5|NA
CASSEEALGAYQETQYF
TGTGCCAGCAGTGAAGAAGCGTTGGGGGCGTACCAAGAGACCCAGTACTTC
>TRBV7-8|TRBD1|18|TRBJ2-3|NA
CASKPTGGSSYVPDTQYF
TGTGCCAGCAAACCAACAGGGGGCTCCTCCTATGTCCCAGATACGCAGTATTTT
>TRBV28|TRBD1|16|TRBJ2-3|NA
CASSSGTDMGTDTQYF
TGTGCCAGCAGTTCCGGGACAGATATGGGTACAGATACGCAGTATTTT
>TRBV23-1|NA|15|TRBJ1-5|NA
CASSHKGIANQPQHF
TGCGCCAGCAGTCACAAGGGGATAGCAAATCAGCCCCAGCATTTT
>TRBV2|NA|13|TRBJ2-5|NA
CASTGQYQETQYF
TGTGCCAGCACCGGACAGTACCAAGAGACCCAGTACTTC
>TRBV10-3|NA|15|TRBJ1-3|once
CAIITRASLGNTIYF
TGTGCCATCATTACCAGAGCCTCACTTGGAAACACCATATATTTT
>TRBV29-1|NA|13|TRBJ2-7|NA
CSVGITAPGEQYF
TGCAGCGTTGGCATCACAGCCCCCGGCGAGCAGTACTTC
>TRBV30|NA|18|TRBJ1-2|NA
CAWSVGISIWIPYDGYTF
TGTGCCTGGAGTGTCGGCATTTCAATATGGATCCCCTATGATGGCTACACCTTC
>TRBV7-6|NA|18|TRBJ2-2|NA
CASSLVPGALWYFGELFF
TGTGCCAGCAGCTTAGTCCCGGGGGCGCTTTGGTATTTCGGGGAGCTGTTTTTT
>TRBV19|TRBD1|15|TRBJ1-4|NA
CASSTQGAANEKLFF
TGTGCCAGTAGTACCCAGGGGGCTGCTAATGAAAAACTGTTTTTT